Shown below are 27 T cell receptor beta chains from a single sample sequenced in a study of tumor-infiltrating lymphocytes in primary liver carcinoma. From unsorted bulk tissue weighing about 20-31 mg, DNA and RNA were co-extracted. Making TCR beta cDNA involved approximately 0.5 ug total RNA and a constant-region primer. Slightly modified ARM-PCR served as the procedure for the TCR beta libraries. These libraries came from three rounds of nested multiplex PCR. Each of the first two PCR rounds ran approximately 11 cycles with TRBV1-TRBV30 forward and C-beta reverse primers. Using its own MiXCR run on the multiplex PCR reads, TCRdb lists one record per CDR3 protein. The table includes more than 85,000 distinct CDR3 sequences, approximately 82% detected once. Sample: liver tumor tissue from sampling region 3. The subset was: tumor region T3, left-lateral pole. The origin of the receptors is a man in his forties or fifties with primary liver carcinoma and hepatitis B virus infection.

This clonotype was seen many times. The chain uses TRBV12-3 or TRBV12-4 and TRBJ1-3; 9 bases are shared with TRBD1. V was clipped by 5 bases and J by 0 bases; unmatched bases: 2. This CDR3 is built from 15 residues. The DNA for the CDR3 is TGTGCCAGCAGTGGACAGGGGTTCTCTGGAAACACCATATATTTT. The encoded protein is CASSGQGFSGNTIYF.

In DNA, the CDR3 is TGTGCCAGCAGTGATTGGGCAGATATGGAGTATTTT. As protein: CASSDWADMEYF. The rearrangement uses TRBV6-1 and TRBJ2-3; D is unresolved. The CDR3 has 12 amino acids. The V and J ends lost 3 bases and 13 bases respectively, with 14 bases between them. Germline CDR1 is MNHNS and CDR2 is SASEGT.

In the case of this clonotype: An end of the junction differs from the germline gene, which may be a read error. This CDR3 reads CGARPGGRSYEQYF. The CDR3, as DNA: TGCGGTGCTAGGCCTGGCGGGAGATCCTACGAGCAGTACTTC. This chain uses TRBV20-1 with TRBJ2-7; 7 bases are shared with TRBD2. CDR3 length equals 14 residues. Germline assignment: CDR1 DFQATT and CDR2 SNEGSKA (reference sequence).

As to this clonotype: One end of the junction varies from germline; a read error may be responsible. In DNA form, the CDR3 reads TGTGTCTGGAGTGTAATACACGCGGTGGGCTACTACGGCGAGCAGTACTTC. This encodes CVWSVIHAVGYYGEQYF. The J gene is TRBJ2-7, the V gene TRBV30; D gene ambiguous. The CDR3 contains 17 residues. Germline-derived CDR1 and CDR2 are GTSNPN and SVGIG (reference sequence). The variable domain in full, completed from reference TRBV30 and TRBJ2-7, reads SQTIHQWPATLVQPVGSPLSLECTVEGTSNPNLYWYRQAAGRGLQLLFYSVGIGQISSEVPQNLSASRPQDRQFILSSKKLLLSDSGFYLCVWSVIHAVGYYGEQYFGPGTRLTVT.

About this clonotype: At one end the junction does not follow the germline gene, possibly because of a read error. This chain's CDR3 is CASSYSAGWVSYNGQFF. CDR3 nucleotide sequence: TGTGCCAGCAGTTACTCCGCGGGCTGGGTGTCCTACAATGGGCAGTTCTTC. J is TRBJ2-1 and V is TRBV6-5, with D maybe TRBD2 (5 bases). Germline CDR1 is MNHEY and CDR2 is SVGAGI. CDR3 length: 17 amino acids.

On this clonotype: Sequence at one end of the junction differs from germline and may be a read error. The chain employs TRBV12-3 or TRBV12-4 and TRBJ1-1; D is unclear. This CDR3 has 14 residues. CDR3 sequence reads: CASSLGPMNTEAFF. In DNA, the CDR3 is TGTGCCAGCAGTTTAGGGCCCATGAACACTGAAGCCTTCTTT.

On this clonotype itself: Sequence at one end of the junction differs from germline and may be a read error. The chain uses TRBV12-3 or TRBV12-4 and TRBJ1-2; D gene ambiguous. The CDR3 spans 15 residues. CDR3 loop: CAISPSWEPNYGHTF. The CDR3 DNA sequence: TGTGCCATCAGTCCCTCTTGGGAACCTAACTATGGCCACACCTTC.

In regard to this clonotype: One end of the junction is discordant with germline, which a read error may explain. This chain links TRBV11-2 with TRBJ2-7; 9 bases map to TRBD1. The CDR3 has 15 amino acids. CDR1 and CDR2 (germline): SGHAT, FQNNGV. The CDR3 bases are TGTGCTAGCAGCTTACGATGGACAGGGGAGAACAAGCAGTACTTC. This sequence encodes CASSLRWTGENKQYF.

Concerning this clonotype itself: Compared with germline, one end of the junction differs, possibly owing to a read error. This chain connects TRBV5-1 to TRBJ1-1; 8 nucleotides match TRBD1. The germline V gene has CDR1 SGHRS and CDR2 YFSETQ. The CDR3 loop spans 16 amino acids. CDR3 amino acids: CASSYDYDRGDTGAFF. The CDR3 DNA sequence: TGTGCCAGCAGCTACGATTACGACAGGGGCGACACTGGAGCTTTCTTT.

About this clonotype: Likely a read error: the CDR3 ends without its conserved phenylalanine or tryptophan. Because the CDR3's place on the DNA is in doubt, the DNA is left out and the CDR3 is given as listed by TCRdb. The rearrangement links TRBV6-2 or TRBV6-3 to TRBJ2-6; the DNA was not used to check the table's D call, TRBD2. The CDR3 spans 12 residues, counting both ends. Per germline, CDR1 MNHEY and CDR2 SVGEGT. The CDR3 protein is CASNSGGPSQTY.

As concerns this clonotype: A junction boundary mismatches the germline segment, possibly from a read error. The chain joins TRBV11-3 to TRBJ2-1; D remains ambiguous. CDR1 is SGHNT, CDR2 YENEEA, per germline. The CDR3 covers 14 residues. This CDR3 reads CASSLGALNNEQFF. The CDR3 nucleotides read TGCGCCAGCAGCTTAGGCGCCTTGAACAATGAGCAGTTCTTC.

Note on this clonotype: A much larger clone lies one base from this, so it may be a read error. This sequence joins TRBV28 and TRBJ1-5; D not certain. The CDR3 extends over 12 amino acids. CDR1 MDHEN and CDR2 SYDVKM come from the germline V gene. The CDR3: CVSRSAGQPQHF. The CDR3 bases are TGTGTCAGCAGATCCGCAGGTCAGCCCCAGCATTTT.

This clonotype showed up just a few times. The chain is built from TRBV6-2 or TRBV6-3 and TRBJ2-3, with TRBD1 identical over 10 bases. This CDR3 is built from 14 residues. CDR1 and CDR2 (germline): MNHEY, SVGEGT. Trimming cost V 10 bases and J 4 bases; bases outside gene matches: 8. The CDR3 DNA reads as TGTGCCACCAATTACGGACAGGGGGCAGATACGCAGTATTTT. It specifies CATNYGQGADTQYF.

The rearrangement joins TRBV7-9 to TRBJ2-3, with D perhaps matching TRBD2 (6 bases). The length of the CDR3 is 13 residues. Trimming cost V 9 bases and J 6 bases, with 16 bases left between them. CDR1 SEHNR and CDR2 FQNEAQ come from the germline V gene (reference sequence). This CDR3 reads CASSLPRGDTQYF. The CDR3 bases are TGTGCCAGTAGCCTTCCCCGGGGGGATACGCAGTATTTT.

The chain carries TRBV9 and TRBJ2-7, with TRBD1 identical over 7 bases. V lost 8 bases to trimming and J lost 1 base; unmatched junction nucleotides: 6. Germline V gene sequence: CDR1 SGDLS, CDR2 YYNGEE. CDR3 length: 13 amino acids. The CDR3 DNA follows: TGTGCCAGTAGCCCGGGACAGTCCTACGAGCAGTACTTC. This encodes CASSPGQSYEQYF.

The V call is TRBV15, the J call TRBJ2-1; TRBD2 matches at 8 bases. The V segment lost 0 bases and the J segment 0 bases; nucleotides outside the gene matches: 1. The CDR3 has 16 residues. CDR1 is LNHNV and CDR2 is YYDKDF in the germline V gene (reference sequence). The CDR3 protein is CATSRDAGGSYNEQFF. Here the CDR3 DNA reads TGTGCCACCAGCAGAGATGCGGGAGGCTCCTACAATGAGCAGTTCTTC.

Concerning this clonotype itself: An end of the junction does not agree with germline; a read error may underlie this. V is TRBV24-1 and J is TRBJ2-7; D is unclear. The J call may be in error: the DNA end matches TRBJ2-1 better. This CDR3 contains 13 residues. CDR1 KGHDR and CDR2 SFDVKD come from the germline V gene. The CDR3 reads CATSGASSYEQFF. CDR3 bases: TGTGCCACGAGTGGCGCCAGCTCCTACGAGCAGTTCTTC.

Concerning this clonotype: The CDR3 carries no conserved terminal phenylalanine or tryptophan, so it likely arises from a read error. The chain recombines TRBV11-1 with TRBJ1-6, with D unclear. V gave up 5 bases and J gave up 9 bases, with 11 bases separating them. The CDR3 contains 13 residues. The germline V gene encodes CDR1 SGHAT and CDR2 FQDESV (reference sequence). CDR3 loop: CASSLALVSPLHC. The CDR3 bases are TGTGCCAGCAGCCTGGCACTGGTTTCACCCCTCCACTGT.

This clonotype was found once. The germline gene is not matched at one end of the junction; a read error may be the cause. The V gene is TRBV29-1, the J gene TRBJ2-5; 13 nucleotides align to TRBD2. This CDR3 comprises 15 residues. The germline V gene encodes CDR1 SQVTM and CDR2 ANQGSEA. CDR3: CRVRTSGSWTETQYF. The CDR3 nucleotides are TGCAGGGTTCGGACTAGCGGGAGTTGGACAGAGACTCAGTACTTC.

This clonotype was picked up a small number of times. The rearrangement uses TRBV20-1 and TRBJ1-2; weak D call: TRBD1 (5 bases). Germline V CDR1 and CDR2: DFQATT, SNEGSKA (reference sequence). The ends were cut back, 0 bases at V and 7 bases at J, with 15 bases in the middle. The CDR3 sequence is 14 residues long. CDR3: CSAREGTIFGGYTF. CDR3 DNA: TGCAGTGCTAGAGAGGGGACGATTTTTGGTGGCTACACCTTC.

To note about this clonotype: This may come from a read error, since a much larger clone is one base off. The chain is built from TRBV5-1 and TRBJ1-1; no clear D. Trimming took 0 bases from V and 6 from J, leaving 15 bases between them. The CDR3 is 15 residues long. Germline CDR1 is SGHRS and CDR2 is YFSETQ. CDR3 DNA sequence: TGCGCCAGCAGCTTGGAAGGGCGAGCGAGCGCTGAAGCTTTCTTT. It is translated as CASSLEGRASAEAFF.

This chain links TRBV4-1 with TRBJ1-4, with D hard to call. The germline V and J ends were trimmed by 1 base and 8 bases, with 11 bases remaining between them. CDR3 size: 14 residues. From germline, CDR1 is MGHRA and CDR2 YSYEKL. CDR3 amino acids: CASSQVGRSEKLFF. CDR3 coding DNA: TGCGCCAGCAGCCAAGTAGGGAGAAGCGAAAAACTGTTTTTT.

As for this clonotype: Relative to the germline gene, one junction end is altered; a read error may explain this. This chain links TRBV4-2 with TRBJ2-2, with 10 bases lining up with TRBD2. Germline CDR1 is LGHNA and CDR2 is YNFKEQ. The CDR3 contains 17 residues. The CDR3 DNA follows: TGTGCCAGCAGCGAAGGGTGCCTAGCGGGAGATTTCGGGGAGCTGTTTTTC. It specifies CASSEGCLAGDFGELFF.

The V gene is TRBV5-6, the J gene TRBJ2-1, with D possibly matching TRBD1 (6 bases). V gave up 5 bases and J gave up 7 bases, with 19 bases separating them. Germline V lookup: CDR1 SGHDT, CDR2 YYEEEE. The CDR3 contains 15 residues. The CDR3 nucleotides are TGTGCCAGCAGATTGCGGCTGGGGGCCTTAAATGAGCAGTTCTTC. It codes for CASRLRLGALNEQFF.

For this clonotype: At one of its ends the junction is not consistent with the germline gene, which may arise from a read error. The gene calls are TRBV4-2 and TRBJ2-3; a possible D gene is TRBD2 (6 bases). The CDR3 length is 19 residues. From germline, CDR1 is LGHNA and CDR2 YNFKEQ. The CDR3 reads CASSQVSIGSRRATDTQYF. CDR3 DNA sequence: TGTGCCAGCAGCCAAGTATCCATCGGTAGCAGGAGGGCAACAGATACGCAATATTTT.

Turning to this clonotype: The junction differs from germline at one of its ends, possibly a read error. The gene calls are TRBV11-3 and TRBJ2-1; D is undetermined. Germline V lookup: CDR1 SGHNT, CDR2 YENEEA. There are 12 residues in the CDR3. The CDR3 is CACSLNAYEQFF. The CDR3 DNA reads TGTGCCTGCAGCTTGAATGCCTATGAGCAGTTCTTC.

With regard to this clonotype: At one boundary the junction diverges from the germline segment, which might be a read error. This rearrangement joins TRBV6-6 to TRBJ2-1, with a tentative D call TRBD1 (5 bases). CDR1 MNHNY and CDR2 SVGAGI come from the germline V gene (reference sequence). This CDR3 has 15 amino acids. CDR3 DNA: TGTGCCAACAGTTTGGGGCACCACACATACAATAAACAGTTCTTC. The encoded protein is CANSLGHHTYNKQFF.